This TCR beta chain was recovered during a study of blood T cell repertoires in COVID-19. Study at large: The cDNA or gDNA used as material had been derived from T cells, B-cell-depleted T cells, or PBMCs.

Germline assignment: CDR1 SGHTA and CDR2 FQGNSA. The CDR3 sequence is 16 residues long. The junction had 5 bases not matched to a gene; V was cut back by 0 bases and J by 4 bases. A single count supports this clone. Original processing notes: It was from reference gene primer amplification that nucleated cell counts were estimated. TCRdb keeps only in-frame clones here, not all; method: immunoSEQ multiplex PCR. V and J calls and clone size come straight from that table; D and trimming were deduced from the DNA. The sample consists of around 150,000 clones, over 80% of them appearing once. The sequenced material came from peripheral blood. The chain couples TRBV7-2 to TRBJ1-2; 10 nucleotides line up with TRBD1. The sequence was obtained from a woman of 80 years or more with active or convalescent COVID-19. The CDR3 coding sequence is TGTGCCAGCAGCTTAGCCGGGACAGGGGAGTTCTATGGCTACACCTTC. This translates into CASSLAGTGEFYGYTF.